This T cell receptor (beta chain) was sequenced during a study of regulatory T cells in long-lasting Graves disease. Many counts were recorded for this clonotype. Its antigen is currently unknown. Both iRepertoire HTBI primers and Arm-PCR of CDR3 regions were used to build the TCR beta libraries. Using its own MiXCR run on the multiplex PCR reads, TCRdb lists one record per CDR3 protein. The sample carries some 370,000 distinct CDR3 sequences, about 20% recorded once. Time point defined: persistent/refractory GD, antithyroid drugs over 5 years with positive TRAb. Isolated PBMC RNA provided the starting material for the TCR library. Study-wide findings and caveats: Preferential use of TRBV28, TRBJ1-2 and TRBJ2-5 was seen in persistent disease. Newly diagnosed Graves' patients exceeded persistent ones in TCR diversity.

V lost 6 bases and J 0 bases, leaving 21 bases between the germline ends. The CDR3 runs 17 residues. CDR1 is DFQATT, CDR2 SNEGSKA, per germline (reference sequence). The rearrangement uses TRBV20-1 and TRBJ2-4; tentatively, D is TRBD1 or TRBD2 (7 bases each). This clonotype was obtained from a female donor with Graves disease. The source material was peripheral blood mononuclear cells (PBMCs), sampled when the disease was refractory, from a patient treated with antithyroid drugs. The CDR3 DNA reads as TGCAGTGCCTTCACCCATCTCAGGGGGGGAGCCAAAAACATTCAGTACTTC. The encoded protein is CSAFTHLRGGAKNIQYF.